This TCR beta chain derives from a study of CXCR3-negative and CXCR3-positive naive CD8 T cells. Study context: TRB reads totalled about 150 million, about 1.5 +/- 0.3 million per library.

Study conclusions and caveats: CXCR3-positive naive cells carried more hydrophobic TRB CDR3s than CXCR3-negative naive cells did. Naive CXCR3-positive and CXCR3-negative cells shared similar TRBV-TRBJ usage, unlike memory cells.

Carrying UMI labels, the TRB cDNA libraries were prepared through 5' RACE. From its re-call of the 5' RACE reads, TCRdb lists each CDR3 protein once, without DNA. Its listing shows thousands of distinct CDR3 sequences. The CDR3 is 12 residues long. Germline CDR1 and CDR2: SEHNR and FQNEAQ (reference sequence). As to this clonotype: The antigen remains undetermined.

The clonotype originates from a human donor in good health. Some clones in this sample may be carry-over from other donors' samples. Sequences were obtained from naive CXCR3+ CD8+ T cells from blood. Subset specified: CD45RO-CCR7+CD27+CD95- naive CD8+ T cells expressing CXCR3 (TNR3+). This sequence joins TRBV7-9 and TRBJ2-5; TCRdb returns TRBD1, unconfirmable since there is no DNA. The chain's CDR3 is CASSLPRGTQYF.